This is a list of T cell receptor beta chains from one sample in a study of T cell responses to AZD1222 COVID-19 vaccine. Here immunoSEQ multiplex PCR was the method, and the copy in TCRdb shows in-frame clones only, minus some. This sample yields more than 110,000 clones, of which about nine tenths are seen a single time; around 5.1% belongs to the top ten. The source was peripheral blood, collected on day 0 of AZD1222 vaccination. All receptors come from an adult in good health. Each CDR3 is given with its conserved first and last residue. The order of the fields is clone size, V gene, J gene, D gene, CDR3 protein, CDR3 DNA. The D gene is left open where the match is weak. Size tells how often a clone was seen (once, few, many) or the class of an expanded clone, and some rows leave it out.

>-|TRBV27|TRBJ1-2|TRBD1
CASRGQANYGYTF
TGTGCCAGCCGCGGACAGGCTAACTATGGCTACACCTTC
>once|TRBV5-1|TRBJ2-2|TRBD1
CASTAQGPGTGELFF
TGCGCCAGCACCGCACAGGGGCCCGGCACCGGGGAGCTGTTTTTT
>-|TRBV18|TRBJ2-3|-
CASSQQHTSTDTQYF
TGTGCCAGCTCACAGCAGCATACTAGCACAGATACGCAGTATTTT
>-|TRBV5-1|TRBJ1-1|-
CASSLGLLGVEAFF
TGCGCCAGCAGCTTGGGGCTGCTCGGGGTGGAAGCTTTCTTT
>-|TRBV5-1|TRBJ1-2|-
CASSEGRSNYGYTF
TGCGCCAGCAGCGAGGGCAGGTCTAACTATGGCTACACCTTC
>-|TRBV21-1|TRBJ2-1|-
CASSSSGEGEQFF
TGTGCCAGCAGCTCAAGCGGGGAGGGTGAGCAGTTCTTC
>once|TRBV3-1/TRBV3-2|TRBJ1-1|-
CASSRREAEAFF
TGTGCCAGCAGCCGACGGGAGGCAGAAGCTTTCTTT
>-|TRBV28|TRBJ1-3|-
CASSLGYSGNTIYF
TGTGCCAGCAGTTTGGGGTACTCTGGAAACACCATATATTTT
>-|TRBV3-1/TRBV3-2|TRBJ2-7|-
CASSQDYQGHEQYF
TGTGCCAGCAGCCAAGATTATCAGGGTCACGAGCAGTACTTC
>-|TRBV28|TRBJ1-2|TRBD1
CASSFLTQGAHGPNYGYTF
TGTGCCAGCAGTTTCCTCACACAGGGGGCGCACGGTCCTAACTATGGCTACACCTTC
>-|TRBV10-3|TRBJ1-2|-
CAISEESGRPYGYTF
TGTGCCATCAGTGAAGAGTCAGGGAGGCCATATGGCTACACCTTC
>-|TRBV27|TRBJ1-1|-
CASSLAGIPNTEAFF
TGTGCCAGCAGTTTAGCAGGGATACCGAACACTGAAGCTTTCTTT
>-|TRBV28|TRBJ2-4|TRBD1
CASRTDRGRNIQYF
TGTGCCAGCAGGACAGACAGGGGAAGAAACATTCAGTACTTC
>-|TRBV19|TRBJ2-7|TRBD2
CASSIVGGKYEQYF
TGTGCCAGTAGTATAGTGGGAGGGAAGTACGAGCAGTACTTC
>-|TRBV7-2|TRBJ1-1|-
CASSPLIGNTEAFF
TGTGCCAGCAGTCCGTTGATAGGGAACACTGAAGCTTTCTTT
>-|TRBV11-2|TRBJ2-7|-
CASSPPTGYLSYEQYF
TGTGCCAGCAGCCCGCCGACAGGATACCTCTCCTACGAGCAGTACTTC
>few|TRBV19|TRBJ2-5|-
CATRGGRSQETQYF
TGTGCCACGAGGGGCGGGCGGAGCCAAGAGACCCAGTACTTC
>-|TRBV9|TRBJ1-2|TRBD1
CASSPRTGTPPKPNYGYTF
TGTGCCAGCAGCCCACGGACAGGAACACCACCGAAGCCTAACTATGGCTACACCTTC
>-|TRBV6-1|TRBJ1-3|-
CASSEVRGERGNTIYF
TGTGCCAGCAGTGAAGTCAGGGGAGAGCGAGGAAACACCATATATTTT
>-|TRBV6-6|TRBJ1-1|-
CASNRVNTEAFF
TGTGCCAGCAATCGGGTTAACACTGAAGCTTTCTTT
>-|TRBV7-9|TRBJ1-5|TRBD1
CASSNGTGRQPQHF
TGTGCCAGCAGCAACGGGACAGGGCGGCAGCCCCAGCATTTT
>-|TRBV27|TRBJ2-7|TRBD2
CASSQGLAGEASYEQYF
TGTGCCAGCAGTCAGGGACTAGCGGGAGAAGCCTCCTACGAGCAGTACTTC
>-|TRBV7-8|TRBJ1-5|-
CASSPRRAGNQPQHF
TGTGCCAGCAGCCCGCGGAGGGCGGGGAATCAGCCCCAGCATTTT
>-|TRBV2|TRBJ1-1|-
CASRALATRGTEAFF
TGTGCCAGTAGGGCCCTGGCAACGAGGGGAACTGAAGCTTTCTTT
>-|TRBV28|TRBJ1-1|-
CASSSLNARTEAFF
TGTGCCAGCAGTTCGTTGAACGCGAGAACTGAAGCTTTCTTT
>-|TRBV14|TRBJ1-4|TRBD1
CASSPQGADEKLFF
TGTGCCAGCAGCCCACAGGGGGCTGATGAAAAACTGTTTTTT
>-|TRBV15|TRBJ1-2|-
CATSRDRGSRYGYTF
TGTGCCACCAGCAGAGATCGAGGCAGCCGTTATGGCTACACCTTC
>-|TRBV10-2|TRBJ2-5|TRBD1
CASDGTGGLETQYF
TGCGCCAGCGACGGGACAGGGGGCTTAGAGACCCAGTACTTC
>-|TRBV3-1/TRBV3-2|TRBJ1-3|-
CASSQPQGSGNTIYF
TGTGCCAGCAGCCAGCCCCAGGGTTCTGGAAACACCATATATTTT
>-|TRBV18|TRBJ2-7|TRBD1
CASSPPGQGSYEQYF
TGTGCCAGCTCACCGCCGGGACAGGGGTCATACGAGCAGTACTTC
>once|TRBV18|TRBJ2-7|-
CASSPTGTHEQYF
TGTGCCAGCTCACCAACCGGAACCCACGAGCAGTACTTC
>-|TRBV24-1|TRBJ2-1|TRBD1
CATSRGHGTGGNNEQFF
TGTGCCACCAGTCGGGGACACGGGACAGGGGGTAACAATGAGCAGTTCTTC
>-|TRBV7-9|TRBJ2-1|-
CASSHPRSGTSYNEQFF
TGTGCCAGCAGCCATCCAAGGAGCGGGACATCCTACAATGAGCAGTTCTTC
>-|TRBV7-2|TRBJ2-7|-
CASSPNRVRSYEQYF
TGTGCCAGCAGCCCCAATAGGGTACGATCCTACGAGCAGTACTTC
>-|TRBV5-1|TRBJ1-1|-
CASSLQSMNTEAFF
TGCGCCAGCAGCTTGCAGTCCATGAACACTGAAGCTTTCTTT
>-|TRBV6-4|TRBJ2-1|-
CASSAGAEQFF
TGTGCCAGCAGTGCGGGCGCTGAGCAGTTCTTC
>-|TRBV7-2|TRBJ1-1|-
CAIEVGEGDVDTEAFF
TGTGCTATCGAAGTAGGGGAGGGAGACGTCGACACTGAAGCTTTCTTT
>-|TRBV4-1|TRBJ2-1|-
CASSQVSGYNEQFF
TGCGCCAGCAGCCAAGTATCGGGGTACAATGAGCAGTTCTTC
>-|TRBV5-6|TRBJ2-2|TRBD2
CASSSATSGSGPGELFF
TGTGCCAGCAGCTCTGCGACTAGCGGGAGTGGGCCCGGGGAGCTGTTTTTT
>once|TRBV5-4|TRBJ1-2|TRBD1
CASSWDRDYGNYGYTF
TGTGCCAGCAGCTGGGACAGGGATTACGGCAACTATGGCTACACCTTC
>-|TRBV28|TRBJ2-7|TRBD1
CASSDTGGSYEQYF
TGTGCCAGCAGTGACACAGGGGGCTCCTACGAGCAGTACTTC